This TCR beta chain was identified during a study of graft-versus-host responses after intestinal transplantation. Study summary: Every transplant recipient was induced with anti-thymocyte globulin, then maintained on tacrolimus and steroids for two to four years. Broader study findings: Recipient marrow showed GvH clones, some seen first in ileum or blood.

Clones were sequenced by immunoSEQ multiplex PCR, and TCRdb holds only the in-frame ones, with some missing. The sample includes about 88,000 clones, approximately 94% of them seen just once. In the case of this clone: Its antigen is unknown.

The CDR3 has 15 residues. Trimming left V 1 base short and J 1 base short, with 9 bases between. Germline V gene lookup returns CDR1 SGHRS and CDR2 YFSETQ. The chain combines TRBV5-1 with TRBJ1-5, with D perhaps TRBD1 (5 bases). This sequence was found in a human donor who was the organ donor for an intestinal transplant. The input for sequencing was unstimulated CD4+ T cells sorted from spleen or lymph node cells, taken before transplant. CDR3 bases: TGCGCCAGCAGCTTGTCAGGGATGAGCAATCAGCCCCAGCATTTT. Its translation: CASSLSGMSNQPQHF.